What follows are 20 T cell receptor beta chains derived from one specimen sequenced in a study of patients and donors after allogeneic stem cell transplantation. TCRdb reprocessed the RT-PCR reads with MiXCR, giving one entry per CDR3 protein. Among 85,000 to 90,000 distinct CDR3 sequences listed, under 50% were seen once. Sequenced: blood, either unsorted or a sorted T cell fraction (not recorded which). The receptor source for this set is a human donor who was either an allogeneic HSCT recipient or a stem cell or donor lymphocyte infusion donor (not recorded which). It is not recorded whose cells these are; they may come from a transplant donor.

This chain links TRBV29-1 with TRBJ2-7, with 9 bases matching TRBD1. Trimming cost V 5 bases and J 1 base; bases outside gene matches: 12. Germline V gene data show CDR1 as SQVTM and CDR2 as ANQGSEA. The CDR3 loop spans 16 amino acids. The CDR3 protein is CSVSGVGQGISYEQYF. CDR3 nucleotide sequence: TGCAGCGTTTCGGGAGTGGGACAGGGAATTTCCTACGAGCAGTACTTC.

The chain combines TRBV5-1 with TRBJ2-7; perhaps TRBD2 as D (6 bases). This CDR3 comprises 16 residues. The V gene's germline CDR1 is SGHRS and CDR2 YFSETQ. The V end was cut by 2 bases, the J end by 1 base, with 16 bases between. In DNA form, the CDR3 reads TGCGCCAGCAGCTTTTCCACCCGGGGACTTTCCTACGAGCAGTACTTC. This gives the protein CASSFSTRGLSYEQYF.

This clonotype turned up a few times. This sequence joins TRBV20-1 and TRBJ1-5; 10 bases map to TRBD1. In germline, CDR1 is DFQATT, CDR2 SNEGSKA (reference sequence). This CDR3 is 15 amino acids long. J gave up 2 bases and V 2 bases, and 3 bases lay outside the gene matches. Here the CDR3 reads CSARSTGGRNQPQHF. CDR3 DNA: TGCAGTGCTAGATCGACAGGGGGCCGCAATCAGCCCCAGCATTTT.

The chain links TRBV13 to TRBJ2-5, with a tentative D call TRBD2 (6 bases). The V and J ends lost 4 bases and 3 bases respectively, with 15 bases between them. Per the germline V gene, CDR1 is PRHDT and CDR2 is FYEKMQ (reference sequence). The CDR3 runs 15 residues. The CDR3 coding sequence is TGTGCCAGCAGCTCCCTTTGGCGGGGAGAAGAGACCCAGTACTTC. Translating it yields CASSSLWRGEETQYF.

The V and J genes are TRBV6-6 and TRBJ2-1; the D gene could be TRBD1 or TRBD2 (5 bases each). Germline V gene sequence: CDR1 MNHNY, CDR2 SVGAGI (reference sequence). Trimming removed 6 bases at V and 15 bases at J, with 24 bases between. The CDR3 is made up of 14 amino acids. As DNA, the CDR3 is TGTGCCAGCAGATCCCGGGATAGTGCAGGGAACGCGTTCTTC. It encodes CASRSRDSAGNAFF.

The rearrangement links TRBV7-8 to TRBJ1-2; a weak D match, TRBD1 (5 bases). Germline V gives CDR1 SGHVS, CDR2 FQNEAQ. V was clipped by 4 bases and J by 6 bases, with 12 bases between them. The CDR3 runs to 13 residues. The CDR3 bases are TGTGCCAGCAGCTCAGCGCAGGGAGATGGCTACACCTTC. It specifies CASSSAQGDGYTF.

The V call is TRBV15, the J call TRBJ1-6, with 8 bases matching TRBD1. The CDR3 covers 15 residues. J lost 1 base, V lost 8 bases, and 4 bases had no gene match. Germline V gives CDR1 LNHNV, CDR2 YYDKDF (reference sequence). DNA for the CDR3: TGTGCCACCCTTTACAGGGGGTCCTATAATTCACCCCTCCACTTT. Translation: CATLYRGSYNSPLHF.

This clonotype was seen only a few times. The chain recombines TRBV7-6 with TRBJ1-1, with a possible D match to TRBD1 (6 bases). Germline CDR1 is SGHVS and CDR2 is FNYEAQ. The CDR3 covers 18 residues. Trimming cost V 4 bases and J 0 bases, with 21 bases left between them. The CDR3 loop is CASSSAATGHSMNTEAFF. The CDR3 region has the DNA TGTGCCAGCAGCTCCGCGGCAACGGGACACTCAATGAACACTGAAGCTTTCTTT.

The chain couples TRBV20-1 to TRBJ1-5, with a weak D call TRBD1 (6 bases). Germline lookup yields CDR1 DFQATT and CDR2 SNEGSKA (reference sequence). Trimming took 6 bases from V and 7 from J, leaving 19 bases between them. The CDR3 covers 14 residues. CDR3 residues: CSAGLRGKGQPQHF. Here the CDR3 DNA reads TGCAGTGCGGGGCTCAGGGGAAAGGGACAGCCCCAGCATTTT.

CDR3 in DNA: TGTGCCAGCAGCCAAGATGGCCCCCGAGAAGCTTTCTTT. Translated, it gives CASSQDGPREAFF. This chain joins TRBV3-1 and TRBJ1-1; no firm D call. The V gene's germline CDR1 is LGHDT and CDR2 YNNKEL (reference sequence). The CDR3 covers 13 residues. The V end lost 0 bases, the J end lost 8 bases, and 10 bases lay between the germline ends.

This clonotype was seen only a few times. The chain combines TRBV28 with TRBJ1-5; D is undetermined. This CDR3 comprises 12 residues. Trimming removed 1 base from V and 6 bases from J, with 4 bases in between. Germline loops: CDR1 MDHEN, CDR2 SYDVKM. CDR3 region: CASSLSGQPQHF. Here the CDR3 DNA reads TGTGCCAGCAGTTTATCAGGTCAGCCCCAGCATTTT.

The gene calls are TRBV29-1 and TRBJ2-5; the match to TRBD2 covers 10 bases. Germline V lookup: CDR1 SQVTM, CDR2 ANQGSEA. This CDR3 is 15 amino acids long. Losses at the gene ends were 6 bases for V and 7 bases for J; bases not matched to a gene: 14. The CDR3 DNA reads as TGCAGCGTCCTAGTTGAATTAACTAGCGGGGCGACCCAGTACTTC. Protein: CSVLVELTSGATQYF. Filled out from reference TRBV29-1 and TRBJ2-5, the complete variable domain reads SAVISQKPSRDICQRGTSLTIQCQVDSQVTMMFWYRQQPGQSLTLIATANQGSEATYESGFVIDKFPISRPNLTFSTLTVSNMSPEDSSIYLCSVLVELTSGATQYFGPGTRLLVL.

The chain combines TRBV4-1 with TRBJ1-6; 7 positions agree with TRBD1. From germline, CDR1 is MGHRA and CDR2 YSYEKL. V lost 3 bases to trimming and J lost 10 bases; unmatched junction nucleotides: 9. The CDR3 consists of 15 residues. The CDR3 here is CASSHLDREGSPLHF. As DNA, the CDR3 is TGCGCCAGCAGCCATCTCGACAGGGAGGGATCACCCCTCCACTTT.

This clonotype has just one count. The J gene is TRBJ2-7, the V gene TRBV5-1; a possible D gene is TRBD1 (6 bases). The CDR3 consists of 12 residues. V lost 3 bases to trimming and J lost 6 bases, with 10 bases between them. Germline V CDR1 and CDR2: SGHRS, YFSETQ. CDR3 amino acids: CASSSQGSEQYF. The DNA for the CDR3 is TGCGCCAGCAGCTCACAGGGATCCGAGCAGTACTTC.

This rearrangement joins TRBV3-1 to TRBJ2-7, with TRBD2 as a possible D gene (5 bases). The germline V gene encodes CDR1 LGHDT and CDR2 YNNKEL (reference sequence). CDR3 length: 15 amino acids. V shed 4 bases and J shed 1 base, with 14 bases lying between them. CDR3 nucleotides: TGTGCCAGCAGCCCTCAGCAGCGGAATTCCTACGAGCAGTACTTC. Translating gives CASSPQQRNSYEQYF.

The J gene is TRBJ2-3, the V gene TRBV5-1; unclear D gene. V lost 1 base, J lost 0 bases, and 12 bases lay in between. CDR3 size: 16 residues. Germline CDR1 and CDR2: SGHRS and YFSETQ. The CDR3 DNA follows: TGCGCCAGCAGCTTGCCGTCCCAGCCAAGCACAGATACGCAGTATTTT. This encodes CASSLPSQPSTDTQYF.

This clonotype appeared a few times. V gene TRBV6-6 combines with J gene TRBJ1-5; D gene uncertain. Germline loops: CDR1 MNHNY, CDR2 SVGAGI (reference sequence). Trimming pared 2 bases from V and 2 bases from J, leaving 7 bases between. The CDR3 has 14 residues. CDR3 DNA: TGTGCCAGCAGTTACGGCATGGGCAATCAGCCCCAGCATTTT. Protein product: CASSYGMGNQPQHF.

The chain employs TRBV7-2 and TRBJ1-2; TRBD1 matches 9 bases. The germline V gene encodes CDR1 SGHTA and CDR2 FQGNSA. After removal of 4 bases from V and 8 bases from J, the junction contained 11 bases not matched to a gene. CDR3 size: 15 residues. CDR3 sequence reads: CASSYQPGQGSGYTF. The DNA of the CDR3 is TGTGCCAGCAGCTACCAACCGGGACAGGGAAGCGGCTACACCTTC.

This clonotype was picked up one time. V and J are TRBV15 and TRBJ1-2; unclear D gene. The germline V gene encodes CDR1 LNHNV and CDR2 YYDKDF (reference sequence). This CDR3 has 15 amino acids. V gave up 3 bases and J gave up 0 bases, with 11 bases separating them. This CDR3 reads CATSSTRGSNYGYTF. The CDR3 bases are TGTGCCACCAGCAGCACCAGAGGGTCTAACTATGGCTACACCTTC.

The chain links TRBV12-3 or TRBV12-4 to TRBJ1-5; tentative D call: TRBD1 (6 bases). The CDR3 length is 15 residues. The V and J ends lost 5 bases and 3 bases respectively, with 14 bases between them. DNA for the CDR3: TGTGCCAGCAGTCGGACAGACCCTTACAATCAGCCCCAGCATTTT. It specifies CASSRTDPYNQPQHF.